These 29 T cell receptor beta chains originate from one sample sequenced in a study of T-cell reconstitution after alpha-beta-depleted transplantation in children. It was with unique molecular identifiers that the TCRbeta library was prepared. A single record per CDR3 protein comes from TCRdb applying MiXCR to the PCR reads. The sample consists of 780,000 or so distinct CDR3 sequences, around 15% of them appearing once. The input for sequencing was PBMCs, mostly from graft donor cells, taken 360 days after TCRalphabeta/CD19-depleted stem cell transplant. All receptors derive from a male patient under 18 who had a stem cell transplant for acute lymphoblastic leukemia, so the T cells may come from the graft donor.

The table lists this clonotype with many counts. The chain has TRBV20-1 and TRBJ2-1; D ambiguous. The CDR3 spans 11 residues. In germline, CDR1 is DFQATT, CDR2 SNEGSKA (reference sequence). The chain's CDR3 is CSPGRYNEQFF. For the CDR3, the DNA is TGCAGCCCCGGGCGGTACAATGAGCAGTTCTTC.

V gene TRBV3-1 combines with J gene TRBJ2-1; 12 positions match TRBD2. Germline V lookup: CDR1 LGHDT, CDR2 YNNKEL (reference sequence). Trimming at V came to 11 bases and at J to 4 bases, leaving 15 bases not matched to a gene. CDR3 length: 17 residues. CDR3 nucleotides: TGTGCCTCCACCCTGCGACTAGCGGGAGTAGCATACAATGAGCAGTTCTTC. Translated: CASTLRLAGVAYNEQFF.

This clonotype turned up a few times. CDR3 nucleotides: TGTGCCAGCAGCTTAGACCCTGAACACATGACGAGCACTGAAGCTTTCTTT. This encodes CASSLDPEHMTSTEAFF. This sequence joins TRBV11-2 and TRBJ1-1; unclear D gene. This CDR3 has 17 amino acids. V was shortened by 0 bases and J by 4 bases, with 18 bases between the two germline ends. Germline assignment: CDR1 SGHAT and CDR2 FQNNGV.

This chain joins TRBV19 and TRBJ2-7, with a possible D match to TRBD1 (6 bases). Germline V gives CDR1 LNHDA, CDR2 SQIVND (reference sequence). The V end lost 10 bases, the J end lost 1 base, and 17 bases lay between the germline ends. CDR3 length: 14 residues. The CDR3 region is CATRRQETSYEQYF. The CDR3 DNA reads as TGTGCCACTAGAAGACAGGAGACTTCCTACGAGCAGTACTTC. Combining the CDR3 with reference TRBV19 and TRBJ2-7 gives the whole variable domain DGGITQSPKYLFRKEGQNVTLSCEQNLNHDAMYWYRQDPGQGLRLIYYSQIVNDFQKGDIAEGYSVSREKKESFPLTVTSAQKNPTAFYLCATRRQETSYEQYFGPGTRLTVT.

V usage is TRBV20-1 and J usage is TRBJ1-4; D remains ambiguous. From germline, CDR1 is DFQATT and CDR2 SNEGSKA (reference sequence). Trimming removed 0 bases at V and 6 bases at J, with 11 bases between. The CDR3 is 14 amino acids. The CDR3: CSARDQRVDEKLFF. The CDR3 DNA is TGCAGTGCTAGAGACCAGAGAGTGGATGAAAAACTGTTTTTT.

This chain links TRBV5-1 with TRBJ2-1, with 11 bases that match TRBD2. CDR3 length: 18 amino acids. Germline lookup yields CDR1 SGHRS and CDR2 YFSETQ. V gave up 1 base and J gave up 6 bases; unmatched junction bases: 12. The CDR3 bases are TGCGCCAGCAGCTTGATCATTTCCCTAGCGGGAGGACCCAATGAGCAGTTCTTC. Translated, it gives CASSLIISLAGGPNEQFF.

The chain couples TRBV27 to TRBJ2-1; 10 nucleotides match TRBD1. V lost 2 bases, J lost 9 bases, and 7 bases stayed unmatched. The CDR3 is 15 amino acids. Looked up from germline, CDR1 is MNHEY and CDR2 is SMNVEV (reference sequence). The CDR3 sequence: CASSLDMTGGGEQFF. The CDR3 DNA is TGTGCCAGCAGTTTAGATATGACAGGGGGCGGTGAGCAGTTCTTC.

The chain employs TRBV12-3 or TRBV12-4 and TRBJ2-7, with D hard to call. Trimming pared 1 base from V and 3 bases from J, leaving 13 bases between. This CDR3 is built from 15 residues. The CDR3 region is CASSLGVPDVYEQYF. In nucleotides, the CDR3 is TGTGCCAGCAGTTTAGGGGTACCGGATGTCTACGAGCAGTACTTC.

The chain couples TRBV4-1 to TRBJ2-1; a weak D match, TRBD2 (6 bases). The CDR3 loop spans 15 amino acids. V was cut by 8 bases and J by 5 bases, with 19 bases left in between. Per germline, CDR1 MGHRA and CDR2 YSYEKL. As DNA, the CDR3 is TGCGCCAGCCGTTTGGTAGTAGCGGCCCACAATGAGCAGTTCTTC. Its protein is CASRLVVAAHNEQFF.

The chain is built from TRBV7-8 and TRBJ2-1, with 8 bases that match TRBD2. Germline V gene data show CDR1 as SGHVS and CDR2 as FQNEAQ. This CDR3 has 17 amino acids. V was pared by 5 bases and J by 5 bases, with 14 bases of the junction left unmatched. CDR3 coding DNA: TGTGCCAGCAGCCGATTAGGGTATTGGACTAGCAACAATGAGCAGTTCTTC. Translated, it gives CASSRLGYWTSNNEQFF. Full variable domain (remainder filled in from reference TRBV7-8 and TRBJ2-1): GAGVSQSPRYKVAKRGQDVALRCDPISGHVSLFWYQQALGQGPEFLTYFQNEAQLDKSGLPSDRFFAERPEGSVSTLKIQRTQQEDSAVYLCASSRLGYWTSNNEQFFGPGTRLTVL.

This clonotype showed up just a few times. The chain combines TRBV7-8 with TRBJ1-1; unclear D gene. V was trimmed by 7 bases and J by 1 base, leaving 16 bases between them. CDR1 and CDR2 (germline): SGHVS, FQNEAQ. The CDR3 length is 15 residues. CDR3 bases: TGTGCCAGCACCCGTAGGAGGGTTGGGAACACTGAAGCTTTCTTT. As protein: CASTRRRVGNTEAFF.

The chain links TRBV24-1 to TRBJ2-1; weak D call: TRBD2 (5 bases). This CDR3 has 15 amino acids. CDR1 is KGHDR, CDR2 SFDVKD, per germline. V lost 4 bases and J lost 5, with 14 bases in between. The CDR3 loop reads CATSDSSQADNEQFF. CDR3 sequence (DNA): TGTGCCACCAGTGACTCCTCCCAAGCGGACAATGAGCAGTTCTTC.

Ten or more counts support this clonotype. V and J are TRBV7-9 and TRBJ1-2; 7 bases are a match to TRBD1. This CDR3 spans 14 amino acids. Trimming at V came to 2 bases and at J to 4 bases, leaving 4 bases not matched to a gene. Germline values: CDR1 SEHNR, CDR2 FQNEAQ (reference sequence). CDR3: CASSLRTGPYGYTF. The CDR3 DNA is TGTGCCAGCAGCTTACGGACAGGACCCTATGGCTACACCTTC.

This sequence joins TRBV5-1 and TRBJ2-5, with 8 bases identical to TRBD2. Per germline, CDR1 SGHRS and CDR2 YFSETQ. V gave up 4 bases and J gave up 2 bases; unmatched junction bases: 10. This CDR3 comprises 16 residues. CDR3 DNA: TGCGCCAGCAGCGGGCCCAGCGGGAGTCGTCAAGAGACCCAGTACTTC. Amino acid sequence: CASSGPSGSRQETQYF.

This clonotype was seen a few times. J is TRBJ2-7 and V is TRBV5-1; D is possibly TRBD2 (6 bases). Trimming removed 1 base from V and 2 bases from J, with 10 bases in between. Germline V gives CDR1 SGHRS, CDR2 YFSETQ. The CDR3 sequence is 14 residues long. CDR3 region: CASSLREVAYEQYF. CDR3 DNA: TGCGCCAGCAGCTTGAGGGAGGTTGCCTACGAGCAGTACTTC.

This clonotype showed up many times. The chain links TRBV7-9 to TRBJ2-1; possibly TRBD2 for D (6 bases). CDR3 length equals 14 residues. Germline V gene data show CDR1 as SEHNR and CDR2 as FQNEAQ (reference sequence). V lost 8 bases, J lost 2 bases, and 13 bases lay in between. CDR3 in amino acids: CASRRTTTYNEQFF. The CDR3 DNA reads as TGTGCCAGCCGTAGGACTACTACCTACAATGAGCAGTTCTTC.

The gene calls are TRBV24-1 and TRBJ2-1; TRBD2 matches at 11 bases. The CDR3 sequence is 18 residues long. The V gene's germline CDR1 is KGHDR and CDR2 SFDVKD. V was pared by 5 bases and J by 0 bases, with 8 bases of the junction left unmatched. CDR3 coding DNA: TGTGCCACCAGTGTTCCGGGACTAGCGGCCTCCTCCTACAATGAGCAGTTCTTC. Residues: CATSVPGLAASSYNEQFF.

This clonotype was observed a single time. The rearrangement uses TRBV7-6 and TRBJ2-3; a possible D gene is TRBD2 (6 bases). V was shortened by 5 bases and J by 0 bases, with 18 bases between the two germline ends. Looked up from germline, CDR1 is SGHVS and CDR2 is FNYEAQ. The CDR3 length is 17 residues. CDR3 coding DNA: TGTGCCAGCAGCCTCCATAGCGGAGCGGTTAGCACAGATACGCAGTATTTT. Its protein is CASSLHSGAVSTDTQYF.

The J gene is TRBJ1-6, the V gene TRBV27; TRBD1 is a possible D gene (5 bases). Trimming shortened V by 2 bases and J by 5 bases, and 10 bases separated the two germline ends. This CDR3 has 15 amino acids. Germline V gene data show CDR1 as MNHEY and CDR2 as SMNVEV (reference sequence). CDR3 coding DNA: TGTGCCAGCAGTTTAAGTCAGGGACATAATTCACCCCTCCACTTT. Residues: CASSLSQGHNSPLHF.

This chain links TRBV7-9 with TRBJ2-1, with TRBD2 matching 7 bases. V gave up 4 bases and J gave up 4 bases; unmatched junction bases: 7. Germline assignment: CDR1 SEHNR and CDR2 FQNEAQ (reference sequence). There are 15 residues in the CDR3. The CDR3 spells CASSSGSSGYNEQFF. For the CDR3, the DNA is TGTGCCAGCAGCTCAGGCTCTAGCGGTTACAATGAGCAGTTCTTC.

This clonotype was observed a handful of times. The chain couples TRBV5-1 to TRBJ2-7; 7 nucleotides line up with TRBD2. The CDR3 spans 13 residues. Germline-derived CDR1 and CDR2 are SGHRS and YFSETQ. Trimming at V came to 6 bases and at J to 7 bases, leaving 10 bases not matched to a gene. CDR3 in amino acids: CASKMGRGREQYF. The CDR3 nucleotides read TGCGCCAGCAAAATGGGGCGGGGGAGGGAGCAGTACTTC.

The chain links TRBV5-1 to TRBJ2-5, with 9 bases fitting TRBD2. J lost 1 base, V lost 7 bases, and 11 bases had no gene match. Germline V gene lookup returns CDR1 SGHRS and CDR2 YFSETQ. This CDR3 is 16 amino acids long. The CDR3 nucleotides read TGCGCCAGCCGAATGACTAGCGGAAGCTCCCAAGAGACCCAGTACTTC. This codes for CASRMTSGSSQETQYF.

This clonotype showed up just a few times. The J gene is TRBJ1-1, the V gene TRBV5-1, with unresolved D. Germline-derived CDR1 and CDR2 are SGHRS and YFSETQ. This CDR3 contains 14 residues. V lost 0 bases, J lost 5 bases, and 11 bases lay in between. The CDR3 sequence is CASSLAVRRTEAFF. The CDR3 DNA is TGCGCCAGCAGCTTGGCAGTCAGGCGAACTGAAGCTTTCTTT.

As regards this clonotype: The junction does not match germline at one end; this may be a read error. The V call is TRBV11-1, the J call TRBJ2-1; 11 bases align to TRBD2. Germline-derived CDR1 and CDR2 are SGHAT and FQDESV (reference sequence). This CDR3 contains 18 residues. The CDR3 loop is CASTLGYLAGGSYNEQFF. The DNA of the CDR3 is TGTGCCAGCACCTTAGGTTATCTAGCGGGAGGCTCCTACAATGAGCAGTTCTTC.

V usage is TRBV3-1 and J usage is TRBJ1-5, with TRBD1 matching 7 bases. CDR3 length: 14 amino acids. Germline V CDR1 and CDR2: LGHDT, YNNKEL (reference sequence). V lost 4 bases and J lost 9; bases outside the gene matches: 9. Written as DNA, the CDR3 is TGTGCCAGCAGCCCCAACCGACAGGGAAGGCCCCAGCATTTT. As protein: CASSPNRQGRPQHF.

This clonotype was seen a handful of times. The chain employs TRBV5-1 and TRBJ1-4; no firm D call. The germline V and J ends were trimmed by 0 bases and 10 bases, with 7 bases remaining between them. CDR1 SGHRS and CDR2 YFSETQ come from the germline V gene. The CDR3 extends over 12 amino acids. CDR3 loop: CASSLDWGKLFF. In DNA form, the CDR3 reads TGCGCCAGCAGCTTGGATTGGGGAAAACTGTTTTTT. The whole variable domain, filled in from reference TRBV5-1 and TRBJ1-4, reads KAGVTQTPRYLIKTRGQQVTLSCSPISGHRSVSWYQQTPGQGLQFLFEYFSETQRNKGNFPGRFSGRQFSNSRSEMNVSTLELGDSALYLCASSLDWGKLFFGSGTQLSVL.

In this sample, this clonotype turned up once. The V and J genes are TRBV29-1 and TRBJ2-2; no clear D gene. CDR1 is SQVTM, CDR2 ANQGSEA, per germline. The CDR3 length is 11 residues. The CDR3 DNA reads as TGCATCCTTGGCCTCACCGGGGAGCTGTTTTTT. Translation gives CILGLTGELFF.

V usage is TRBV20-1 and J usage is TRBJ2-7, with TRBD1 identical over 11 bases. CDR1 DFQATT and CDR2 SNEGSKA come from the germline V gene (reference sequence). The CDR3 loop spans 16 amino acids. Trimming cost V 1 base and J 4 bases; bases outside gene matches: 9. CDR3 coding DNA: TGCAGTGCTAGAGTACTCGGACAGGGGGCAGGATACGAGCAGTACTTC. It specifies CSARVLGQGAGYEQYF.

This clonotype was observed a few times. CDR3 region: CASSLVVGTATYGYTF. As DNA, the CDR3 is TGTGCCAGCAGCTTGGTGGTTGGGACGGCCACCTATGGCTACACCTTC. The chain combines TRBV5-5 with TRBJ1-2; a weak D match, TRBD1 (5 bases). CDR1 SGHKS and CDR2 YYEKEE come from the germline V gene (reference sequence). Trimming removed 0 bases at V and 4 bases at J, with 16 bases between. The length of the CDR3 is 16 residues.